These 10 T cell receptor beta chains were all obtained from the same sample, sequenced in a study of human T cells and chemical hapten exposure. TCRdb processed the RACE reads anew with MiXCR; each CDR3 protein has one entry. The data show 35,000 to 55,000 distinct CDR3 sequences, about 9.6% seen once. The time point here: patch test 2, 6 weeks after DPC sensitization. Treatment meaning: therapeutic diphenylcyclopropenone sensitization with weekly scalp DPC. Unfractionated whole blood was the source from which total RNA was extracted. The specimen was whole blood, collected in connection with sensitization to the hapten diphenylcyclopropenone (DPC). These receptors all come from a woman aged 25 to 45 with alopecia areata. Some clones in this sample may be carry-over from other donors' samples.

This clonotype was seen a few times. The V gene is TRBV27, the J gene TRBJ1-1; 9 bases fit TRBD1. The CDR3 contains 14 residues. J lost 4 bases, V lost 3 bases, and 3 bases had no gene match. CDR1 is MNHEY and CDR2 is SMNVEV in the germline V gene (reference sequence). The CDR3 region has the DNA TGTGCCAGCAGTTTGAAGACAGGGGGCACTGAAGCTTTCTTT. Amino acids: CASSLKTGGTEAFF.

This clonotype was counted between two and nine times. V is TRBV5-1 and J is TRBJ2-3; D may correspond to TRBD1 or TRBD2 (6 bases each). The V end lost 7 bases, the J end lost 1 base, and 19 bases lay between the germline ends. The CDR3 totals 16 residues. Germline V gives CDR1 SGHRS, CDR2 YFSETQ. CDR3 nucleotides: TGCGCCAGCCGGACGATAGCGGAGGGGGGCACAGATACGCAGTATTTT. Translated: CASRTIAEGGTDTQYF. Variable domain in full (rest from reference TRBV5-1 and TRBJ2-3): KAGVTQTPRYLIKTRGQQVTLSCSPISGHRSVSWYQQTPGQGLQFLFEYFSETQRNKGNFPGRFSGRQFSNSRSEMNVSTLELGDSALYLCASRTIAEGGTDTQYFGPGTRLTVL.

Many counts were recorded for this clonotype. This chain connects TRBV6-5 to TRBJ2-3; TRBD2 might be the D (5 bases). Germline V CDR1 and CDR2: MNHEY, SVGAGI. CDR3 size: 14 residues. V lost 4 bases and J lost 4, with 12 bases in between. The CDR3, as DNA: TGTGCCAGCAGTTCCGGCGAGGGAGCAGATACGCAGTATTTT. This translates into CASSSGEGADTQYF.

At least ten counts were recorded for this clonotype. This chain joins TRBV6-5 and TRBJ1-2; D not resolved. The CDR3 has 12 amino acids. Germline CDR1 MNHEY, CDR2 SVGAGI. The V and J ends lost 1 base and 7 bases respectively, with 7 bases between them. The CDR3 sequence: CASSYLSGGYTF. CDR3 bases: TGTGCCAGCAGTTACTTGAGCGGTGGCTACACCTTC.

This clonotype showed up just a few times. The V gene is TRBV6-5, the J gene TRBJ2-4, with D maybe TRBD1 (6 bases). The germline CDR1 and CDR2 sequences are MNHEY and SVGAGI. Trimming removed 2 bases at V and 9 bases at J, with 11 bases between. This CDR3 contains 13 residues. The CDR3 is CASSYGQGSIQYF. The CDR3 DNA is TGTGCCAGCAGTTACGGGCAGGGGAGCATTCAGTACTTC.

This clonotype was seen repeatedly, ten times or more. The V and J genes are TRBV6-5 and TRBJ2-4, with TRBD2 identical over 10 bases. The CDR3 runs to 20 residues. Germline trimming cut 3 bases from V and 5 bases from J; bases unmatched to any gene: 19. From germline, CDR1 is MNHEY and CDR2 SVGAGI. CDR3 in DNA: TGTGCCAGCAGTTATCGTTTCGGTCGGGTAGCGGGGGGAGAGGAAAACATTCAGTACTTC. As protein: CASSYRFGRVAGGEENIQYF.

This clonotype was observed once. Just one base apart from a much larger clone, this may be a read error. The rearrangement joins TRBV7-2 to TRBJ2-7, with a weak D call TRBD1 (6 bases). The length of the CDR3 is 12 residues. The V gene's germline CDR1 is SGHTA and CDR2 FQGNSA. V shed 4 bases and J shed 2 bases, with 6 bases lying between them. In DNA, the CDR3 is TGTGCCAGCAGCTGGGACACCTACGAGCAGTACTTC. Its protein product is CASSWDTYEQYF.

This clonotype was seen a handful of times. The CDR3 sequence: CASSSLGVEQYF. DNA of the CDR3: TGTGCCAGCAGCTCATTGGGGGTCGAGCAGTACTTC. The V call is TRBV7-2, the J call TRBJ2-7; possibly TRBD1 or TRBD2 for D (5 bases each). The CDR3 spans 12 residues. Trimming took off 4 bases at V and 6 bases at J, with 10 bases between the two ends. CDR1 is SGHTA and CDR2 is FQGNSA in the germline V gene.

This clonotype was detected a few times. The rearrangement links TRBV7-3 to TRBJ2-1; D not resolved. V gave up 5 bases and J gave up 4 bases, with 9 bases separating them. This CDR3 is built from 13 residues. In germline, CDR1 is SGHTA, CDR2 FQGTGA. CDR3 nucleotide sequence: TGTGCCAGCAGCCCGAATTTGTACAATGAGCAGTTCTTC. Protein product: CASSPNLYNEQFF.

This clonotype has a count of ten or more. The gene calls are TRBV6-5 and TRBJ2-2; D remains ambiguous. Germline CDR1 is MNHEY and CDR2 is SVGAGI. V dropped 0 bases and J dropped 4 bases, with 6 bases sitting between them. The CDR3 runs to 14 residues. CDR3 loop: CASSYSSVTGELFF. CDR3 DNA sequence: TGTGCCAGCAGTTACTCTTCGGTCACCGGGGAGCTGTTTTTT.